The 8 T cell receptor beta chains in this list originate from one sample, sequenced in a study of post-analysis software for immune sequencing data. Unique molecular identifiers were carried by the TCR beta cDNA libraries. TCRdb analysed the PCR reads with MiXCR anew, one entry per CDR3 protein. The table records about 160,000 distinct CDR3 sequences, about 34% of them present only once. Sequenced here: blood, sampled after autologous hematopoietic stem cell transplantation. These receptors all stem from a girl under 18 with multiple sclerosis.

This clonotype appeared a few times. This CDR3 is CASSAGRTSGPSSYEQYF. In DNA, the CDR3 is TGTGCCAGCAGCGCCGGCCGGACTAGCGGGCCTAGCTCCTACGAGCAGTACTTC. The chain joins TRBV7-9 to TRBJ2-7; TRBD2 matches at 11 bases. The J segment lost 0 bases and the V segment lost 5 bases, leaving 12 bases of the junction unmatched. This CDR3 region has 18 residues. The V gene's germline CDR1 is SEHNR and CDR2 FQNEAQ (reference sequence).

Worth noting for this clonotype: The junction and the germline gene differ at one end; a read error may be behind it. The chain recombines TRBV20-1 with TRBJ1-4; D is perhaps TRBD1 (6 bases). The CDR3 consists of 14 residues. The germline V gene has CDR1 DFQATT and CDR2 SNEGSKA (reference sequence). The CDR3 loop is CSASRWGGGEKRFF. DNA for the CDR3: TGCAGTGCTAGCCGGTGGGGGGGCGGTGAAAAACGGTTTTTT.

The chain links TRBV11-2 to TRBJ2-7; 8 nucleotides match TRBD2. The V gene's germline CDR1 is SGHAT and CDR2 FQNNGV. This CDR3 is 15 amino acids long. J lost 6 bases, V lost 2 bases, and 9 bases had no gene match. CDR3 DNA sequence: TGTGCCAGCAGCTTAATGGGACGGGAGGGCGGCGAGCAGTACTTC. It yields the protein CASSLMGREGGEQYF.

The chain is built from TRBV20-1 and TRBJ2-3, with D possibly TRBD1 on 6 matching bases. Trimming removed 5 bases at V and 2 bases at J, with 38 bases between. The CDR3 has 22 residues. Germline-derived CDR1 and CDR2 are DFQATT and SNEGSKA (reference sequence). CDR3 coding DNA: TGCAGTGCTGCCTTGTACAGGGCTAACCCCCTCACTCGCGCCGGTCTCACAGATACGCAGTATTTT. Translating gives CSAALYRANPLTRAGLTDTQYF.

The rearrangement joins TRBV24-1 to TRBJ2-2; D may be TRBD2 (5 bases). V lost 0 bases, J lost 7 bases, and 11 bases lay in between. Germline values: CDR1 KGHDR, CDR2 SFDVKD. The CDR3 consists of 15 residues. DNA for the CDR3: TGTGCCACCAGTGATTTGCGGGGTACTGTCGGGGAGCTGTTTTTT. Amino acids: CATSDLRGTVGELFF.

As concerns this clonotype: Relative to the germline gene, one junction end is altered; a read error may explain this. This chain's CDR3 is CAGSLSPGGEQFF. The CDR3 DNA sequence: TGTGCCGGCAGTTTAAGCCCTGGAGGTGAGCAGTTCTTC. This chain connects TRBV12-3 or TRBV12-4 to TRBJ2-1, with D maybe TRBD2 (5 bases). The CDR3 is made up of 13 amino acids.

The chain combines TRBV2 with TRBJ2-4; 10 nucleotides line up with TRBD2. The CDR3 has 19 residues. From germline, CDR1 is SNHLY and CDR2 FYNNEI. With 2 bases clipped from V and 13 bases from J, the junction kept 23 bases outside the gene matches. This CDR3 reads CASSECVFSSGRVGGEQYF. The CDR3 DNA reads TGTGCCAGCAGTGAATGCGTCTTTTCTAGCGGGAGAGTGGGCGGAGAGCAGTACTTC.

This clonotype was picked up a small number of times. J is TRBJ2-7 and V is TRBV20-1; tentative D call: TRBD1 (5 bases). The CDR3 extends over 15 amino acids. V was shortened by 1 base and J by 3 bases, with 16 bases between the two germline ends. The germline V gene has CDR1 DFQATT and CDR2 SNEGSKA (reference sequence). CDR3 protein: CSARGDTGHIYEQYF. CDR3 coding DNA: TGCAGTGCTAGAGGGGATACCGGACACATCTACGAGCAGTACTTC.